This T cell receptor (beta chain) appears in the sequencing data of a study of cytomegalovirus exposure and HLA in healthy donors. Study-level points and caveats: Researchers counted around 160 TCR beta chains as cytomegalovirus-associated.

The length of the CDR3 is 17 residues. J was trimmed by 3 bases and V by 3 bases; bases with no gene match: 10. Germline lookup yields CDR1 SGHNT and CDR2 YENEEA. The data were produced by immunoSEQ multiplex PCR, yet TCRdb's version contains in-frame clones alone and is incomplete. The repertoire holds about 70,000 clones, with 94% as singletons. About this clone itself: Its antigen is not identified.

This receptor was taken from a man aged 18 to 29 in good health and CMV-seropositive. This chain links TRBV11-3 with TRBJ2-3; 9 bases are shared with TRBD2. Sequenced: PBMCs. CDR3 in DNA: TGTGCCAGCAGCTTCCGACCAGGGACTAGCCAGACAGATACGCAGTATTTT. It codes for CASSFRPGTSQTDTQYF. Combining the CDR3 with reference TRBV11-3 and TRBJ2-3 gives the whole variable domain EAGVVQSPRYKIIEKKQPVAFWCNPISGHNTLYWYLQNLGQGPELLIRYENEEAVDDSQLPKDRFSAERLKGVDSTLKIQPAELGDSAVYLCASSFRPGTSQTDTQYFGPGTRLTVL.